One T cell receptor (beta chain) is described in this entry. The CDR3 spans 12 residues. Trimming left V 8 bases short and J 7 bases short, with 11 bases between. Germline CDR1 is SNHLY and CDR2 is FYNNEI. Assay: immunoSEQ multiplex PCR; the TCRdb copy retains only in-frame clones and omits some. The sample has some 200,000 clones, approximately 65% seen once. These data come from a study of shared clonotypes between healthy human individuals. The TCR comes from a man aged 25 to 40 in good health. Sequences were obtained from memory CD4+ T cells sorted from blood. Regarding subset: CD45RA-negative fraction. The chain couples TRBV2 to TRBJ2-2; D ambiguous. Here the CDR3 reads CASGGDGGELFF. The CDR3, as DNA: TGTGCCAGCGGTGGAGATGGCGGGGAGCTGTTTTTT.